A selection of T cell receptor beta chains follows, all from one sample in a study of shared T cell receptors in the human thymus. The table came from immunoSEQ multiplex PCR; TCRdb's copy has only in-frame clones and leaves some out. Found here are hundreds of thousands of clones, more than 75% of them singletons; the top ten hold roughly 0.0086%. Another study also made use of these data, one on human thymus T cells.

Sequences were obtained from thymocytes. The receptors shown here come from a boy under two years old with a congenital heart defect. Each CDR3 is given with its conserved first and last residue. The D gene is left open where the match is weak. Expanded clones get a size class; other rows say once, few or many, or leave the size out.

clone_size: NA; j_call: TRBJ1-2; d_call: NA; v_call: TRBV4-2; cdr3_nt: TGTGCCAGCAGCCCATCCAAAGGGGTGGGCTTGGATGGCTACACCTTC; cdr3_aa: CASSPSKGVGLDGYTF
clone_size: NA; j_call: TRBJ2-7; d_call: NA; v_call: TRBV18; cdr3_nt: TGTGCCAGCTCACTCCACGGACATGTCTACGAGCAGTACTTC; cdr3_aa: CASSLHGHVYEQYF
clone_size: NA; j_call: TRBJ1-2; d_call: TRBD1; v_call: TRBV5-6; cdr3_nt: TGTGCCAGCAGCTTATCCCTGGGACAGAGGATCTATGGCTACACCTTC; cdr3_aa: CASSLSLGQRIYGYTF
clone_size: NA; j_call: TRBJ1-2; d_call: NA; v_call: TRBV29-1; cdr3_nt: TGCAGCGTTGATAGTCTGGCGAGGGGGTTAGGGTATGGCTACACCTTC; cdr3_aa: CSVDSLARGLGYGYTF
clone_size: NA; j_call: TRBJ1-6; d_call: NA; v_call: TRBV4-2; cdr3_nt: TGTGCCAGCAGCCAAGACACGGGACTCAGGAGCTCCTATAATTCACCCCTCCACTTT; cdr3_aa: CASSQDTGLRSSYNSPLHF
clone_size: NA; j_call: TRBJ1-2; d_call: TRBD1; v_call: TRBV7-2; cdr3_nt: TGTGCCAGCAGCCGGACAGGGGAATATGACTACACCTTC; cdr3_aa: CASSRTGEYDYTF
clone_size: NA; j_call: TRBJ2-5; d_call: TRBD2; v_call: TRBV12-5; cdr3_nt: TGTGCTAGTGGTTTGGCACGTGGGACTAGCGGGCAGGAGACCCAGTACTTC; cdr3_aa: CASGLARGTSGQETQYF
clone_size: NA; j_call: TRBJ2-2; d_call: TRBD2; v_call: TRBV4-1; cdr3_nt: TGCGCCAGCAGCCAAGGGGGGGGAAACGGGGAGCTGTTTTTT; cdr3_aa: CASSQGGGNGELFF
clone_size: few; j_call: TRBJ1-4; d_call: TRBD1; v_call: TRBV28; cdr3_nt: TGTGCCAGCAGATCCGGGACAGGGAATGAAAAACTGTTTTTT; cdr3_aa: CASRSGTGNEKLFF
clone_size: NA; j_call: TRBJ2-1; d_call: NA; v_call: TRBV30; cdr3_nt: TGTGCCTGGAGCCTCGACCCATTCACGGGGTACAATGAGCAGTTCTTC; cdr3_aa: CAWSLDPFTGYNEQFF
clone_size: NA; j_call: TRBJ1-5; d_call: TRBD1; v_call: TRBV28; cdr3_nt: TGTGCCAGCAGTTGGTCCGATGACGGGACAGGGGGCCCAGGGCCCCAGCATTTT; cdr3_aa: CASSWSDDGTGGPGPQHF
clone_size: NA; j_call: TRBJ2-5; d_call: TRBD1; v_call: TRBV19; cdr3_nt: TGTGCCAGTAGTATAGATTCAGTGGGTGGACAGGGCAGAGGTAATACGGAGACCCAGTACTTC; cdr3_aa: CASSIDSVGGQGRGNTETQYF
clone_size: once; j_call: TRBJ2-1; d_call: TRBD2; v_call: TRBV27; cdr3_nt: TGTGCCAGCAGGCGGTTCCCCGGACTAGCGGGGAACAATGAGCAGTTCTTC; cdr3_aa: CASRRFPGLAGNNEQFF
clone_size: NA; j_call: TRBJ2-1; d_call: TRBD2; v_call: TRBV29-1; cdr3_nt: TGCAGCGCTTCGTGGGAGGGCCCCTACAATGAGCAGTTCTTC; cdr3_aa: CSASWEGPYNEQFF
clone_size: NA; j_call: TRBJ1-4; d_call: NA; v_call: TRBV5-6; cdr3_nt: TGTGCCAGCAGCCGCAGGCCCCAAGATGAAAAACTGTTTTTT; cdr3_aa: CASSRRPQDEKLFF
clone_size: few; j_call: TRBJ2-1; d_call: NA; v_call: TRBV4-1; cdr3_nt: TGCGCCAAGAGGGGGGGGAGGTTCTTC; cdr3_aa: CAKRGGRFF
clone_size: NA; j_call: TRBJ2-3; d_call: NA; v_call: TRBV29-1; cdr3_nt: TGCAGCGTCGAGAGGGCTCTGAGGAGGACCGATACGCAGTATTTT; cdr3_aa: CSVERALRRTDTQYF